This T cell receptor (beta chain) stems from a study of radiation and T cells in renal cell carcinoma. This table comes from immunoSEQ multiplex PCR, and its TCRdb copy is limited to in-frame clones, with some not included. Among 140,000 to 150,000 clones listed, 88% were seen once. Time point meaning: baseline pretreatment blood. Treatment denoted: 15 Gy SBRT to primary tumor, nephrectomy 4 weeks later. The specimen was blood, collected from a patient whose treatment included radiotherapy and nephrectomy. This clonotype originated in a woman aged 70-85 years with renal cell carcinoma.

Here the CDR3 DNA reads TGTGCCACCAGCAGAGCCCGGACCGGGTGGACCTTC. This codes for CATSRARTGWTF. The chain recombines TRBV15 with TRBJ1-2, with unresolved D. The ends were cut back, 1 base at V and 14 bases at J, with 14 bases in the middle. CDR3 length: 12 amino acids. In germline, CDR1 is LNHNV, CDR2 YYDKDF (reference sequence).